This entry is about one TCR beta chain. In the naive CD8 group, cells lacked CD45RO and were positively selected for CCR7, so terminally differentiated effector memory CD45RA+ cells were left out. Everyone who donated was a Caucasian adult who lived in Nashville, Tennessee. This entry belongs to a study of shared clonotypes between healthy human individuals. The assay was immunoSEQ multiplex PCR, and TCRdb's table has in-frame clones only and misses some. The repertoire holds about 590,000 clones, with around 95% as singletons. This TCR came from a woman aged 30 to 39 in good health. Source material: naive CD8+ T cells sorted from blood.

Written as DNA, the CDR3 is TGTGCCAGCAGTTTGTCGATAGCGGGAGGGCCAGGCACAGATACGCAGTATTTT. Translation gives CASSLSIAGGPGTDTQYF. This chain connects TRBV27 to TRBJ2-3; 11 bases match TRBD2. The CDR3 length is 18 residues. Germline CDR1 is MNHEY and CDR2 is SMNVEV (reference sequence). Losses at the gene ends were 3 bases for V and 1 base for J; bases not matched to a gene: 9.